Presented here are 18 T cell receptor beta chains from one specimen sequenced in a study of cytotoxic CD8 clonotypes in ibrutinib-treated CLL. This table comes from immunoSEQ multiplex PCR, and its TCRdb copy is limited to in-frame clones, with some not included. The sample has tens of thousands of clones, 55% to 75% seen once. The sequencing here drew on PBMCs, taken after 12 months of ibrutinib treatment. The receptors originated from a human donor with chronic lymphocytic leukemia.

Only a few counts were recorded for this clone. This chain links TRBV5-4 with TRBJ2-1; D is ambiguous. CDR1 is SGHNT, CDR2 YYREEE, per germline (reference sequence). Trimming removed 1 base from V and 6 bases from J, with 5 bases in between. This CDR3 has 12 amino acids. The CDR3 is CASSLLANEQFF. Here the CDR3 DNA reads TGTGCCAGCAGCTTGTTAGCCAATGAGCAGTTCTTC.

This clone appeared once. The CDR3: CASSDLFRDGGNNEQFF. In DNA form, the CDR3 reads TGTGCCAGCAGTGACCTTTTTAGGGACGGAGGGAACAATGAGCAGTTCTTC. J is TRBJ2-1 and V is TRBV6-1, with D tentatively TRBD2 (6 bases). The germline gives CDR1 MNHNS, CDR2 SASEGT. V shed 3 bases and J shed 5 bases, with 20 bases lying between them. This CDR3 comprises 17 residues.

The chain has TRBV7-8 and TRBJ1-2; 9 bases fit TRBD1. The CDR3 is made up of 13 amino acids. V shed 3 bases, J shed 5 bases, and the junction held 1 base outside the gene matches. Germline CDR1 is SGHVS and CDR2 is FQNEAQ. DNA of the CDR3: TGTGCCAGCAGCTTCGGACAGGGGTATGGCTACACCTTC. It translates to CASSFGQGYGYTF. Full variable domain (rest looked up from reference TRBV7-8 and TRBJ1-2): GAGVSQSPRYKVAKRGQDVALRCDPISGHVSLFWYQQALGQGPEFLTYFQNEAQLDKSGLPSDRFFAERPEGSVSTLKIQRTQQEDSAVYLCASSFGQGYGYTFGSGTRLTVV.

The V call is TRBV28, the J call TRBJ1-1; the D gene is possibly TRBD1 (6 bases). V was cut by 5 bases and J by 0 bases, with 19 bases left in between. Germline V gene data show CDR1 as MDHEN and CDR2 as SYDVKM. The CDR3 runs 17 residues. The CDR3 coding sequence is TGTGCCAGCAGTCCCGGACAGCTCTATGGGATGAACACTGAAGCTTTCTTT. This encodes CASSPGQLYGMNTEAFF.

The chain employs TRBV27 and TRBJ2-1; 10 bases are shared with TRBD2. This CDR3 spans 14 amino acids. CDR1 and CDR2 (germline): MNHEY, SMNVEV (reference sequence). Trimming removed 8 bases from V and 4 bases from J; junction bases left unmatched: 5. CDR3 sequence reads: CASRRTSGYNEQFF. The CDR3 DNA is TGTGCCAGCCGCCGGACTAGCGGTTACAATGAGCAGTTCTTC.

V usage is TRBV5-4 and J usage is TRBJ1-3; the D gene is possibly TRBD1 (6 bases). Trimming removed 6 bases at V and 2 bases at J, with 15 bases between. The V gene's germline CDR1 is SGHNT and CDR2 YYREEE (reference sequence). The CDR3 consists of 15 residues. This CDR3 is CASTTMSGAGNTIYF. The CDR3 DNA follows: TGTGCCAGCACCACCATGTCAGGGGCTGGAAACACCATATATTTT.

The sample holds a few counts of this clone. V usage is TRBV14 and J usage is TRBJ1-2, with 12 bases matching TRBD1. Germline CDR1 and CDR2: SGHDN and FVKESK. CDR3 length: 15 residues. V lost 1 base to trimming and J lost 5 bases; unmatched junction nucleotides: 2. The CDR3 DNA follows: TGTGCCAGCAGCCAAGTGGGACAGGGGGCGTATGGCTACACCTTC. Translating it yields CASSQVGQGAYGYTF.

The chain recombines TRBV28 with TRBJ2-3; 11 nucleotides line up with TRBD2. The CDR3 has 16 residues. After removal of 4 bases from V and 3 bases from J, the junction contained 6 bases not matched to a gene. Germline loops: CDR1 MDHEN, CDR2 SYDVKM. CDR3 DNA: TGTGCCAGCAGTTCCCCCTCTAGCGGGAGGACAGATACGCAGTATTTT. This gives the protein CASSSPSSGRTDTQYF.

The gene calls are TRBV30 and TRBJ1-2; tentative D call: TRBD1 (6 bases). The CDR3 spans 12 residues. The V and J ends lost 4 bases and 7 bases respectively, with 13 bases between them. The V gene's germline CDR1 is GTSNPN and CDR2 SVGIG (reference sequence). CDR3 amino acids: CAWTTGAFGYTF. CDR3 bases: TGTGCCTGGACTACGGGGGCATTTGGCTACACCTTC.

The J gene is TRBJ2-5, the V gene TRBV6-5; a possible D gene is TRBD1 (6 bases). Germline lookup yields CDR1 MNHEY and CDR2 SVGAGI. The CDR3 has 14 residues. V shed 7 bases and J shed 5 bases, with 17 bases lying between them. CDR3 bases: TGTGCCAGCACATTACAGGGATTAGGGGAGACCCAGTACTTC. Its protein is CASTLQGLGETQYF.

The rearrangement uses TRBV5-1 and TRBJ2-5; a weak D match, TRBD1 (6 bases). CDR3 length equals 14 residues. Germline V gives CDR1 SGHRS, CDR2 YFSETQ. V dropped 4 bases and J dropped 2 bases, with 12 bases sitting between them. CDR3 nucleotides: TGCGCCAGCAGCCCCGGGACACCACAAGAGACCCAGTACTTC. Translating gives CASSPGTPQETQYF.

The chain links TRBV29-1 to TRBJ2-3; a possible D gene is TRBD2 (5 bases). Germline lookup yields CDR1 SQVTM and CDR2 ANQGSEA. Trimming shortened V by 4 bases and J by 3 bases, and 11 bases separated the two germline ends. The CDR3 length is 13 residues. CDR3 nucleotide sequence: TGCAGCGTTGTACGGGATGGTACAGATACGCAGTATTTT. Its protein is CSVVRDGTDTQYF.

The chain has TRBV27 and TRBJ2-2, with a tentative D call TRBD1 (5 bases). Germline CDR1 reads MNHEY; CDR2 reads SMNVEV (reference sequence). CDR3 size: 15 residues. V was clipped by 6 bases and J by 6 bases, with 17 bases between them. The CDR3 loop is CASRPGLVGAGELFF. The CDR3 nucleotides are TGTGCCAGCAGACCAGGGTTGGTTGGGGCCGGGGAGCTGTTTTTT.

The rearrangement joins TRBV6-6 to TRBJ1-1; no reliable D call. The germline V gene encodes CDR1 MNHNY and CDR2 SVGAGI (reference sequence). The CDR3 covers 16 residues. V lost 2 bases and J 0 bases, leaving 13 bases between the germline ends. The CDR3 loop reads CASSYPGGSVNTEAFF. CDR3 DNA sequence: TGTGCCAGCAGTTACCCAGGAGGGTCCGTGAACACTGAAGCTTTCTTT.

The chain joins TRBV9 to TRBJ2-2; D is possibly TRBD1 or TRBD2 (6 bases each). Germline values: CDR1 SGDLS, CDR2 YYNGEE. This CDR3 region has 17 residues. V was cut by 4 bases and J by 0 bases, with 16 bases left in between. The CDR3 here is CASSSRRGQPNTGELFF. In nucleotides, the CDR3 is TGTGCCAGCAGCTCCCGGAGGGGACAACCGAACACCGGGGAGCTGTTTTTT.

This clone showed up just once. The chain couples TRBV12-5 to TRBJ2-7; the D is unclear. Trimming removed 2 bases at V and 6 bases at J, with 8 bases between. The germline CDR1 and CDR2 sequences are LGHNT and FRNRAP. This CDR3 region has 12 residues. The CDR3 spells CASGLPPAEQYF. DNA of the CDR3: TGTGCTAGTGGTTTGCCCCCCGCCGAGCAGTACTTC.

A few counts support this clone. The chain employs TRBV19 and TRBJ2-1, with D unresolved. The CDR3 consists of 14 residues. V was trimmed by 3 bases and J by 1 base, leaving 7 bases between them. Germline V CDR1 and CDR2: LNHDA, SQIVND (reference sequence). The CDR3 nucleotides read TGTGCCAGTAGTATCGGCAGGTCCTACAATGAGCAGTTCTTC. Translating it yields CASSIGRSYNEQFF.

This clone was found a few times. The chain carries TRBV5-4 and TRBJ1-2; D is possibly TRBD1 (5 bases). Trimming removed 5 bases from V and 4 bases from J, with 12 bases in between. Germline V gene lookup returns CDR1 SGHNT and CDR2 YYREEE (reference sequence). CDR3 length: 13 residues. In DNA form, the CDR3 reads TGTGCCAGCAGTCAAGACGGGGCCTATGGCTACACCTTC. It specifies CASSQDGAYGYTF.